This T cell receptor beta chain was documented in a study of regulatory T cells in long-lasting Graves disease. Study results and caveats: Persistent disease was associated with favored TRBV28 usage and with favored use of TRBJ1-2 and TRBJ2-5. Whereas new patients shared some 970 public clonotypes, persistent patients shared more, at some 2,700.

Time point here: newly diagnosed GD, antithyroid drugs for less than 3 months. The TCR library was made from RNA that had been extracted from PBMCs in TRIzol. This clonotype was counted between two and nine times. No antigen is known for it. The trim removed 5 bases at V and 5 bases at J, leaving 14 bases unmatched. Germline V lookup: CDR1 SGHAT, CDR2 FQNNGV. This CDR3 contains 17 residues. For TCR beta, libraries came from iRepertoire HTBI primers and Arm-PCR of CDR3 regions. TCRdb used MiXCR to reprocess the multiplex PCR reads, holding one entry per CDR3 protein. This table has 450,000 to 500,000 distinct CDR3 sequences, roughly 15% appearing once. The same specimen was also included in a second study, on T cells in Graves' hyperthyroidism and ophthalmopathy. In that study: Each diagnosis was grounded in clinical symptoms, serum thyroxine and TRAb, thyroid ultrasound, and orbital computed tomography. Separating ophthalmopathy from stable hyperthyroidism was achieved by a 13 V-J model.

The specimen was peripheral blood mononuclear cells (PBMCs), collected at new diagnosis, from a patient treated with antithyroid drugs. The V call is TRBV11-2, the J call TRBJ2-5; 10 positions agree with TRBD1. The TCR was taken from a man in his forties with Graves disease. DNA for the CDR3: TGTGCCAGCAGCCCAGTGACAGGGGGCACTCCTGGGGAGACCCAGTACTTC. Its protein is CASSPVTGGTPGETQYF.